This is a list of T cell receptor beta chains from one sample in a study of cytomegalovirus exposure and HLA in healthy donors. Clones were sequenced by immunoSEQ multiplex PCR, and TCRdb holds only the in-frame ones, with some missing. This sample has about 130,000 clones, with 70% to 80% found just once. Sample: PBMCs. The receptors derive from a man in his thirties or forties in good health and CMV-seronegative. Each CDR3 is given with its conserved first and last residue. D genes are given only for firm matches. Rows give clone size only sometimes, using once, few, many, or a class for an expanded clone.

DNA,CDR3,D,size,J,V
TGCGCCAGCAGCCAGACAACAGGGCCAAATTCACCCCTCCACTTT,CASSQTTGPNSPLHF,.,.,TRBJ1-6,TRBV4-3
TGTGCCTGGAGTGTACTAGAGCGGGAGACCCAGTACTTC,CAWSVLERETQYF,.,.,TRBJ2-5,TRBV30
TGCAGCGTTGAACCCTCGGAGGAAGCTTTCTTT,CSVEPSEEAFF,.,.,TRBJ1-1,TRBV29-1
TGTGCCACTCGGGGAGGGGCTAGCGGGACGGCTGAGCAGTTCTTC,CATRGGASGTAEQFF,TRBD2,.,TRBJ2-1,TRBV10-3
TGTGCCAGCAGTTTGACAGGGTCCTGGGGAAGCAATCAGCCCCAGCATTTT,CASSLTGSWGSNQPQHF,TRBD1,once,TRBJ1-5,TRBV28
TGTGCCAGCAGCCGGGGACTAGCAGGATTCGACTACAATGAGCAGTTCTTC,CASSRGLAGFDYNEQFF,TRBD2,once,TRBJ2-1,TRBV28
TGTGCCAGCAGCCCCCTTAGCGGGGACGGGGAAAAACTGTTTTTT,CASSPLSGDGEKLFF,.,.,TRBJ1-4,TRBV2
TGTGCCAGCAGCACCCCTGGGACAGGGGTTAATGAGCAGTTCTTC,CASSTPGTGVNEQFF,TRBD1,.,TRBJ2-1,TRBV9
TGCGCCAGCAGTCGACATAAAGAGACCCAGTACTTC,CASSRHKETQYF,.,.,TRBJ2-5,TRBV10-1
TGTGCCAGCAGCCGGGGACTAGCGGGAGTAATGTATGAGCAGTTCTTC,CASSRGLAGVMYEQFF,TRBD2,.,TRBJ2-1,TRBV7-2
TGTGCCGGACAGGGGGCGGGCGGGAACACTGAAGCTTTCTTT,CAGQGAGGNTEAFF,TRBD1,.,TRBJ1-1,TRBV10-3
TGTGCCAGCAGCTCAATGACTAGCGGCCAGTACTTC,CASSSMTSGQYF,TRBD2,.,TRBJ2-5,TRBV7-8
TGTGCCAGCAGCCCACCCCCATGGAGACTTATCTATGGCTACACCTTC,CASSPPPWRLIYGYTF,.,.,TRBJ1-2,TRBV7-2
TGTGCCAGCAGTGAATTAATTAGGGCAGGGGGGCGTGGGGACATTCAGTACTTC,CASSELIRAGGRGDIQYF,.,.,TRBJ2-4,TRBV6-1
TGTGCCAGCAGACAGGGAAACTATGGCTACACCTTC,CASRQGNYGYTF,.,once,TRBJ1-2,TRBV27
TGTGCCAGCACTCTACAGGGGACAGGGGGCATTGGGGGCTACACCTTC,CASTLQGTGGIGGYTF,TRBD1,.,TRBJ1-2,TRBV28
TGTGCCAGCAAGCGGGAGGGCCAGTACGAGCAGTACTTC,CASKREGQYEQYF,TRBD2,.,TRBJ2-7,TRBV7-2
TGCGCCAGCAGTGCGGGAGAGGTGGTTTCCTACGAGCAGTACTTC,CASSAGEVVSYEQYF,.,.,TRBJ2-7,TRBV10-2
TGCGCCAGCAGCCAAGAGGGACTAGCGGACACCCAAGCGTATTTT,CASSQEGLADTQAYF,TRBD2,few,TRBJ2-3,TRBV4-1
TGTGCCAGTAGTCCCTGGGCAGGGTCGGGCTATGGCTACACCTTC,CASSPWAGSGYGYTF,.,.,TRBJ1-2,TRBV19
TGTGCCTGGGTCCCGGGGGGGCGGGAGGGGTACAATGAGCAGTTCTTC,CAWVPGGREGYNEQFF,TRBD2,.,TRBJ2-1,TRBV30
TGTGCCAGCACCTATGGGGGGACGGCCTACGAGCAGTACTTC,CASTYGGTAYEQYF,.,few,TRBJ2-7,TRBV6-5
TGTGCCAGCAGTGAATGGGGGCCAGGAGCAACTAATGAAAAACTGTTTTTT,CASSEWGPGATNEKLFF,.,.,TRBJ1-4,TRBV2
TGCGCCAGCAGCTTGGCTGGACTATACGAGCAGTACTTC,CASSLAGLYEQYF,.,.,TRBJ2-7,TRBV5-1
TGTGCCAGCAGTTGGGCGAGCTCCTACAATGAGCAGTTCTTC,CASSWASSYNEQFF,.,.,TRBJ2-1,TRBV27
TGTGCCAGCAGCTTGGGCGGGCTATCCTACGAGCAGTACTTC,CASSLGGLSYEQYF,.,once,TRBJ2-7,TRBV5-4
TGCAGCGTTGGGGAGGGCGAAAAACTGTTTTTT,CSVGEGEKLFF,.,few,TRBJ1-4,TRBV29-1
TGTGCCAGCAGCCCAGGACAGGAGTGGCATGGCTACACCTTC,CASSPGQEWHGYTF,TRBD1,.,TRBJ1-2,TRBV5-5
TGTGCCAGCACCTTCCCCCTGAGCGGGAATGAGCAGTTCTTC,CASTFPLSGNEQFF,.,.,TRBJ2-1,TRBV28
TGTGCCAGCAGGGGGGCCTCCTACGAGCAGTACTTC,CASRGASYEQYF,.,.,TRBJ2-7,TRBV6-5
TGTGCTAGTGCCCAGGGGGCGCGCACTGAAGCTTTCTTT,CASAQGARTEAFF,TRBD1,.,TRBJ1-1,TRBV12-5
TGTGCCAGCAGTTTATTACGACAGGTAGCTAACTATGGCTACACCTTC,CASSLLRQVANYGYTF,.,few,TRBJ1-2,TRBV27
TGTGCCAGCAGCCGGACTAGCGGGAGGTCCTACGAGCAGTACTTC,CASSRTSGRSYEQYF,TRBD2,few,TRBJ2-7,TRBV7-9
TGTGCCAGCAGCATACCCTACTACGAGCAGTACTTC,CASSIPYYEQYF,.,.,TRBJ2-7,TRBV7-2
TGCAGCGTTGGAAGACTGGGACAGGGGATCGACGAGCAGTACTTC,CSVGRLGQGIDEQYF,TRBD1,.,TRBJ2-7,TRBV29-1
TGTGCCAGCAGTGAGTGGGGGGACTACGAGCAGTACTTC,CASSEWGDYEQYF,.,.,TRBJ2-7,TRBV25-1
TGTGCCTGGGGTACGGGACAGGGGGCACCCGGGGAGCTGTTTTTT,CAWGTGQGAPGELFF,TRBD1,.,TRBJ2-2,TRBV30
TGTGCCAGCAGCAGGGACTTGGTAGGCTACACCTTC,CASSRDLVGYTF,.,.,TRBJ1-2,TRBV19
TGTGCTAGTGGTTTTGATGGACAGTGGTGGATAGGCTACACCTTC,CASGFDGQWWIGYTF,.,few,TRBJ1-2,TRBV12-5
TGTGCCAGCAGCCTACCAGGGTGGGAGACCCAGTACTTC,CASSLPGWETQYF,.,.,TRBJ2-5,TRBV5-6
TGTGCCATCAGTGAAGGCTCAGGGGGCGAGGACTATGGCTACACCTTC,CAISEGSGGEDYGYTF,TRBD1,.,TRBJ1-2,TRBV10-3
TGTGCCAGCAGTACGGGACAGGGGAACTATGGCTACACCTTC,CASSTGQGNYGYTF,TRBD1,.,TRBJ1-2,TRBV28